What follows are 19 T cell receptor beta chains derived from one specimen sequenced in a study of shared clonotypes between healthy human individuals. Method: immunoSEQ multiplex PCR; TCRdb's copy keeps in-frame clones and lacks some. The data hold over 300,000 clones, with around 86% observed a single time. Material: memory CD8+ T cells sorted from blood. Subset meaning: CD45RO+ cells pooled with CCR7-negative TemRA cells. These receptors all come from a man aged 18 to 30 in good health.

This clone has ten or more counts. The sample has other DNA sequences that encode this CDR3 too. The CDR3 spells CASSSGDSYEQYF. The CDR3 DNA is TGTGCCAGCAGTAGCGGGGACTCCTACGAGCAGTACTTC. The chain has TRBV2 and TRBJ2-7, with TRBD2 identical over 7 bases. The CDR3 runs to 13 residues. CDR1 and CDR2 from the germline V gene are SNHLY and FYNNEI. The J segment lost 0 bases and the V segment lost 5 bases, leaving 1 base of the junction unmatched.

This clone was detected ten times or more. V usage is TRBV7-8 and J usage is TRBJ2-5; TRBD2 is a possible D gene (6 bases). CDR1 is SGHVS, CDR2 FQNEAQ, per germline. This CDR3 is 14 amino acids long. Trimming took 4 bases from V and 4 from J, leaving 13 bases between them. The CDR3 protein is CASSSGVGRETQYF. The CDR3 DNA follows: TGTGCCAGCAGCTCGGGAGTGGGGCGAGAGACCCAGTACTTC.

This rearrangement joins TRBV4-2 to TRBJ1-3; D call uncertain. Deletions cut 0 bases from V and 0 bases from J, with 9 bases between. Germline V CDR1 and CDR2: LGHNA, YNFKEQ. This CDR3 spans 16 amino acids. CDR3 in DNA: TGTGCCAGCAGCCAAGATTCAACTTTCTCTGGAAACACCATATATTTT. It specifies CASSQDSTFSGNTIYF.

The rearrangement uses TRBV28 and TRBJ1-3; 7 bases fit TRBD1. Germline trimming cut 2 bases from V and 3 bases from J; bases unmatched to any gene: 13. Germline CDR1 and CDR2: MDHEN and SYDVKM. The CDR3 covers 18 residues. The CDR3 region is CASSLIGSRTGSGNTIYF. In DNA, the CDR3 is TGTGCCAGCAGTTTAATCGGATCCAGGACAGGTAGTGGAAACACCATATATTTT.

J is TRBJ2-1 and V is TRBV27, with D perhaps matching TRBD1 (5 bases). Germline CDR1 MNHEY, CDR2 SMNVEV (reference sequence). The CDR3 is 16 residues long. Trimming shortened V by 10 bases and J by 2 bases, and 21 bases separated the two germline ends. CDR3 in amino acids: CATRDGQGRPYNEQFF. The CDR3 DNA sequence: TGTGCCACTAGGGATGGTCAGGGTAGGCCCTACAATGAGCAGTTCTTC.

This clone appeared once. V is TRBV7-3 and J is TRBJ2-1, with D possibly matching TRBD1 (5 bases). Germline-derived CDR1 and CDR2 are SGHTA and FQGTGA. V lost 1 base and J 3 bases, leaving 10 bases between the germline ends. The CDR3 runs 15 residues. The CDR3, as DNA: TGTGCCAGCAGCTTAAGTGGCGGACACTACAATGAGCAGTTCTTC. It translates to CASSLSGGHYNEQFF.

The chain combines TRBV6-6 with TRBJ2-1; TRBD2 agrees at 8 bases. The CDR3 length is 16 residues. V lost 2 bases and J lost 7; bases outside the gene matches: 10. Germline V gene data show CDR1 as MNHNY and CDR2 as SVGAGI (reference sequence). CDR3 DNA: TGTGCCAGCAGTTACCCCCTCCCAGCGGGAGCTAATGAGCAGTTCTTC. Its translation: CASSYPLPAGANEQFF.

The chain is built from TRBV4-1 and TRBJ1-6; possible D gene TRBD1, 5 bases. The CDR3 has 12 residues. Germline values: CDR1 MGHRA, CDR2 YSYEKL. Trimming took off 5 bases at V and 8 bases at J, with 7 bases between the two ends. The CDR3 DNA reads TGCGCCAGCAGCTCAGGGTATTCACCCCTCCACTTT. It codes for CASSSGYSPLHF.

V and J are TRBV10-3 and TRBJ2-1; the D gene is possibly TRBD2 (6 bases). From germline, CDR1 is ENHRY and CDR2 SYGVKD. V lost 4 bases, J lost 12 bases, and 19 bases lay in between. This CDR3 comprises 14 residues. CDR3 protein: CAISGRERVTLQFF. The CDR3 DNA reads TGTGCCATCAGTGGTCGGGAGCGGGTGACCCTGCAGTTCTTC.

This chain uses TRBV5-6 with TRBJ2-6; D possibly matches TRBD1 or TRBD2 (5 bases each). The germline gives CDR1 SGHDT, CDR2 YYEEEE. The CDR3 is 18 residues long. V was trimmed by 3 bases and J by 0 bases, leaving 16 bases between them. The CDR3 sequence: CASSSSPGRISGANVLTF. The CDR3 region has the DNA TGTGCCAGCAGCTCTTCTCCGGGACGGATCTCTGGGGCCAACGTCCTGACTTTC.

This chain connects TRBV27 to TRBJ2-1; 10 bases map to TRBD2. Germline V gene data show CDR1 as MNHEY and CDR2 as SMNVEV (reference sequence). The CDR3 contains 14 residues. V lost 5 bases and J lost 9; bases outside the gene matches: 7. The CDR3 region is CASSPRLAGIEQFF. DNA of the CDR3: TGTGCCAGCAGTCCCCGACTAGCGGGCATTGAGCAGTTCTTC.

The chain joins TRBV2 to TRBJ1-1; D unresolved. Germline loops: CDR1 SNHLY, CDR2 FYNNEI. The CDR3 sequence is 9 residues long. Trimming cost V 11 bases and J 5 bases, with 6 bases left between them. As DNA, the CDR3 is TGTGCCTCCGGGACTGAAGCTTTCTTT. Its protein product is CASGTEAFF.

This clone was detected only once. V usage is TRBV15 and J usage is TRBJ2-7, with D tentatively TRBD1 or TRBD2 (5 bases each). V was cut by 3 bases and J by 4 bases, with 10 bases left in between. The CDR3 covers 13 residues. The germline CDR1 and CDR2 sequences are LNHNV and YYDKDF (reference sequence). In nucleotides, the CDR3 is TGTGCCACCAGCAGCGGGGACGCGTACGAGCAGTACTTC. Amino acids: CATSSGDAYEQYF. The variable domain in full, with the rest retrieved from reference TRBV15 and TRBJ2-7, is DAMVIQNPRYQVTQFGKPVTLSCSQTLNHNVMYWYQQKSSQAPKLLFHYYDKDFNNEADTPDNFQSRRPNTSFCFLDIRSPGLGDTAMYLCATSSGDAYEQYFGPGTRLTVT.

This clone was observed once. This chain joins TRBV7-2 and TRBJ2-3; 11 bases match TRBD2. This CDR3 contains 18 residues. Germline V gives CDR1 SGHTA, CDR2 FQGNSA. With V trimmed by 4 bases and J by 8 bases, 17 bases remained unmatched. This chain's CDR3 is CASSSPWLLAGDRGTQYF. The CDR3 DNA sequence: TGTGCCAGCAGCTCGCCCTGGCTACTAGCGGGGGACAGAGGTACGCAGTATTTT.

The chain couples TRBV5-4 to TRBJ2-2; TRBD1 matches at 7 bases. The germline CDR1 and CDR2 sequences are SGHNT and YYREEE (reference sequence). V lost 3 bases and J lost 6; bases outside the gene matches: 2. The CDR3 length is 13 residues. The CDR3 loop is CASSYGQAGELFF. The CDR3 DNA sequence: TGTGCCAGCAGCTACGGACAGGCCGGGGAGCTGTTTTTT. The full variable domain, its missing parts supplied by reference TRBV5-4 and TRBJ2-2, is ETGVTQSPTHLIKTRGQQVTLRCSSQSGHNTVSWYQQALGQGPQFIFQYYREEENGRGNFPPRFSGLQFPNYSSELNVNALELDDSALYLCASSYGQAGELFFGEGSRLTVL.

The gene calls are TRBV7-8 and TRBJ2-7; either TRBD1 or TRBD2 may fit D (5 bases each). Germline V gene lookup returns CDR1 SGHVS and CDR2 FQNEAQ. The CDR3 sequence is 15 residues long. V shed 5 bases and J shed 2 bases, with 16 bases lying between them. In DNA, the CDR3 is TGTGCCAGCAGCCTCGATGGTGGGACCACCTACGAGCAGTACTTC. Translation: CASSLDGGTTYEQYF.

V gene TRBV2 combines with J gene TRBJ2-7; 7 nucleotides agree with TRBD1. The junction had 10 bases not matched to a gene; V was cut back by 5 bases and J by 6 bases. CDR1 is SNHLY, CDR2 FYNNEI, per germline. CDR3 size: 14 residues. The CDR3 nucleotides are TGTGCCAGCAGTCCGGACAGGACCCCATCCGAGCAGTACTTC. Translating it yields CASSPDRTPSEQYF.

J is TRBJ2-7 and V is TRBV4-3; no clear D. Trimming pared 0 bases from V and 4 bases from J, leaving 10 bases between. CDR3 length equals 14 residues. Germline loops: CDR1 LGHNA, CDR2 YSLEER. The CDR3 sequence is CASSQENLGYEQYF. CDR3 DNA sequence: TGCGCCAGCAGCCAAGAGAACTTAGGATACGAGCAGTACTTC.

This chain connects TRBV5-1 to TRBJ2-7; D is unclear. CDR3 length: 15 residues. Trimming stripped 2 bases from V and 2 bases from J, with 14 bases between. Germline CDR1 and CDR2: SGHRS and YFSETQ. DNA for the CDR3: TGCGCCAGCAGCTTTGACGACCCATACACCTACGAGCAGTACTTC. As protein: CASSFDDPYTYEQYF.